The rows below give T cell receptor beta chains drawn from one sample of a study of cytomegalovirus exposure and HLA in healthy donors. Method: immunoSEQ multiplex PCR; TCRdb's copy keeps in-frame clones and lacks some. The data show under 150,000 clones, around 78% seen once. Sequences were obtained from PBMCs. These TCRs come from a woman in her 50s in good health and CMV-seronegative. Both conserved end residues are part of each CDR3. Each record gives: CDR3 protein, CDR3 DNA, V gene, D gene, clone size, J gene. The D gene is left open where the match is weak. Size is stated for part of the rows, as once, few or many counts, or as a class when the clone is expanded.

CASRTGQGNTEAFF | TGTGCCAGCAGGACCGGACAGGGCAACACTGAAGCTTTCTTT | TRBV5-4 | TRBD1 | - | TRBJ1-1
CASSEQRLANEQFF | TGTGCCAGCAGTGAACAGCGGTTGGCCAATGAGCAGTTCTTC | TRBV2 | - | - | TRBJ2-1
CASGQGMETQYF | TGTGCCAGCGGGCAGGGTATGGAGACCCAGTACTTC | TRBV14 | - | - | TRBJ2-5
CASRYGWEGYTF | TGTGCCTCCCGGTACGGCTGGGAGGGCTACACCTTC | TRBV19 | - | - | TRBJ1-2
CASSLASGFVNTEAFF | TGCGCCAGCAGCTTGGCCTCGGGTTTCGTGAACACTGAAGCTTTCTTT | TRBV5-1 | - | few | TRBJ1-1
CASSRTSGNRELFF | TGTGCCAGCAGCCGGACTAGCGGAAATAGGGAGCTGTTTTTT | TRBV5-4 | TRBD2 | - | TRBJ2-2
CASSKAGGGLNTEAFF | TGTGCCAGTAGTAAAGCAGGGGGTGGGTTGAACACTGAAGCTTTCTTT | TRBV19 | TRBD1 | - | TRBJ1-1
CASSPLTNNEQFF | TGTGCCAGCAGCCCACTTACGAACAATGAGCAGTTCTTC | TRBV9 | - | - | TRBJ2-1
CASSSRAGRTDTQYF | TGTGCCAGCAGTTCACGGGCGGGACGCACAGATACGCAGTATTTT | TRBV27 | - | - | TRBJ2-3
CASSEGRDRALQDTQYF | TGTGCCAGCAGTGAGGGGCGGGACAGGGCCCTTCAAGATACGCAGTATTTT | TRBV25-1 | TRBD1 | - | TRBJ2-3
CASSQGGGGGYTF | TGCGCCAGCAGCCAAGGAGGGGGGGGCGGCTACACCTTC | TRBV4-3 | - | once | TRBJ1-2
CASSRGDRVTEAFF | TGTGCCAGCAGCCGCGGGGACAGGGTAACTGAAGCTTTCTTT | TRBV7-8 | TRBD1 | - | TRBJ1-1
CASSPYQQGGETEAFF | TGTGCCAGCTCACCATACCAGCAGGGAGGAGAGACTGAAGCTTTCTTT | TRBV18 | - | - | TRBJ1-1
CASSILTGGSTDTQYF | TGTGCCAGCAGCATCTTGACAGGGGGTAGCACAGATACGCAGTATTTT | TRBV7-2 | TRBD1 | - | TRBJ2-3
CASSLGLLAPQETQYF | TGTGCCAGCAGCTTAGGGCTCCTAGCGCCCCAAGAGACCCAGTACTTC | TRBV11-2 | - | - | TRBJ2-5
CASSSGTGNYGYTF | TGTGCCAGCAGCTCCGGGACAGGGAACTATGGCTACACCTTC | TRBV27 | TRBD1 | few | TRBJ1-2
CASSRQGMGGYTF | TGTGCCAGCAGCCGACAGGGGATGGGGGGCTACACCTTC | TRBV13 | TRBD1 | - | TRBJ1-2
CASSTDSLGLAGELFF | TGTGCCAGTAGTACCGACAGTCTCGGGTTGGCCGGGGAGCTGTTTTTT | TRBV19 | - | - | TRBJ2-2
CASRGAGTEAFF | TGCGCCAGCAGAGGGGCCGGCACTGAAGCTTTCTTT | TRBV4-1 | - | - | TRBJ1-1
CASSLFQGQKTQYF | TGTGCCAGCAGTTTATTTCAGGGGCAAAAGACCCAGTACTTC | TRBV28 | - | - | TRBJ2-5
CASSEYIAGGFGYTF | TGTGCCAGCAGTGAATATATAGCAGGGGGCTTTGGCTACACCTTC | TRBV25-1 | TRBD1 | - | TRBJ1-2
CASNPRTGDYGYTF | TGTGCCAGCAATCCTAGGACAGGGGACTATGGCTACACCTTC | TRBV2 | TRBD1 | - | TRBJ1-2
CASSQGARRGYTF | TGTGCCAGCAGCCAAGGAGCGCGACGGGGCTACACCTTC | TRBV14 | - | once | TRBJ1-2
CASSRRWTGPYGYTF | TGTGCCAGCAGCCGACGTTGGACAGGGCCGTATGGCTACACCTTC | TRBV7-2 | TRBD1 | once | TRBJ1-2
CASSVSSTQYF | TGTGCCAGCAGTGTTTCGTCTACGCAGTATTTT | TRBV6-1 | - | - | TRBJ2-3
CASSSTGNIQYF | TGTGCCAGCAGTTCGACGGGAAACATTCAGTACTTC | TRBV6-5 | - | - | TRBJ2-4
CSVLQGAGAEAFF | TGCAGCGTCTTACAGGGGGCCGGGGCTGAAGCTTTCTTT | TRBV29-1 | TRBD1 | - | TRBJ1-1
CASSSHGGWPNGPDNYGYTF | TGTGCCAGCAGTTCACATGGGGGCTGGCCGAATGGTCCGGATAACTATGGCTACACCTTC | TRBV28 | - | - | TRBJ1-2
CASSGLAGVGGEQYF | TGTGCCAGCTCCGGACTAGCGGGAGTAGGCGGCGAGCAGTACTTC | TRBV10-3 | TRBD2 | few | TRBJ2-7
CASSLVVSTEAFF | TGTGCCAGCAGTTTAGTGGTCAGTACTGAAGCTTTCTTT | TRBV28 | - | - | TRBJ1-1
CALLLGAIGHSEAFF | TGTGCCCTCCTTCTGGGGGCGATCGGTCACTCTGAAGCTTTCTTT | TRBV30 | - | - | TRBJ1-1
CASRTSGAYEQYF | TGTGCCAGCCGCACTAGCGGGGCCTACGAGCAGTACTTC | TRBV27 | TRBD2 | - | TRBJ2-7
CASSITTAQNEKLFF | TGTGCCAGCAGTATTACGACAGCGCAGAACGAAAAACTGTTTTTT | TRBV2 | - | few | TRBJ1-4
CASSLGGSANTGELFF | TGCGCCAGCAGCTTGGGCGGGAGTGCGAACACCGGGGAGCTGTTTTTT | TRBV5-1 | TRBD2 | once | TRBJ2-2
CASQQGISGNTIYF | TGTGCCAGTCAACAGGGAATCTCTGGAAACACCATATATTTT | TRBV6-5 | - | - | TRBJ1-3
CASPQGSNQPQHF | TGCGCCAGCCCGCAGGGTAGCAATCAGCCCCAGCATTTT | TRBV4-3 | - | few | TRBJ1-5
CASSSGQGRQDTQYF | TGTGCCAGCAGCTCGGGACAGGGGCGACAGGATACGCAGTATTTT | TRBV5-6 | TRBD1 | few | TRBJ2-3
CASSERRVSTDTQYF | TGTGCCAGCAGTGAACGACGGGTATCCACAGATACGCAGTATTTT | TRBV6-1 | - | - | TRBJ2-3
CARSFHHPGMKNTEAFF | TGTGCCAGAAGCTTCCATCATCCCGGGATGAAGAACACTGAAGCTTTCTTT | TRBV5-3 | - | few | TRBJ1-1
CASSEPSSGTSRGYF | TGTGCCAGCAGCGAACCCAGCTCCGGGACTAGCCGCGGGTATTTT | TRBV6-1 | TRBD2 | - | TRBJ2-3
CASGRGTASEAFF | TGTGCTAGTGGCCGAGGGACAGCTAGTGAAGCTTTCTTT | TRBV12-5 | TRBD1 | - | TRBJ1-1
CASSQDQGQGRHEQYF | TGCGCCAGCAGCCAAGATCAAGGGCAGGGTCGGCACGAGCAGTACTTC | TRBV4-3 | - | - | TRBJ2-7
CASSFLGTGNEKLFF | TGCGCCAGCAGCTTCCTTGGGACAGGGAATGAAAAACTGTTTTTT | TRBV5-1 | TRBD1 | few | TRBJ1-4
CASSAGGGGQETQYF | TGTGCCAGCAGCGCCGGGGGAGGGGGCCAAGAGACCCAGTACTTC | TRBV5-4 | - | - | TRBJ2-5
CASSFAGTGGTEQFF | TGTGCCAGCAGCTTTGCCGGGACAGGGGGCACGGAGCAGTTCTTC | TRBV7-2 | TRBD1 | - | TRBJ2-1
CASSSRTSGMETQYF | TGTGCCAGCAGCTCGAGGACTAGCGGGATGGAGACCCAGTACTTC | TRBV7-2 | TRBD2 | - | TRBJ2-5
CASSRTTGSNQPQNF | TGTGCCAGCAGCCGCACCACAGGGTCCAATCAGCCCCAGAATTTT | TRBV7-2 | - | - | TRBJ1-5
CASSLGRRQGVDTQYF | TGTGCCAGCAGCTTAGGTAGACGGCAGGGTGTGGATACGCAGTATTTT | TRBV7-8 | - | few | TRBJ2-3